This T cell receptor (beta chain) appears in the sequencing data of a study of blood T cell repertoires in COVID-19. Across the whole study: Collection of acute and convalescent COVID-19 samples took place in the United States, Italy and Spain.

The protocol was immunoSEQ multiplex PCR, while the TCRdb copy is restricted to in-frame clones and leaves out a portion. The sample shows roughly 280,000 clones, 86% of them seen only once. Germline values: CDR1 GTSNPN, CDR2 SVGIG (reference sequence). V was trimmed by 7 bases and J by 0 bases, leaving 10 bases between them. The CDR3 is 13 residues long. The sequencing input was peripheral blood. This sequence joins TRBV30 and TRBJ1-3; D remains unclear. The TCR was taken from a man aged 35 to 55 with active or convalescent COVID-19. The CDR3 spells CALQTNSGNTIYF. The CDR3, as DNA: TGTGCCTTACAGACCAACTCTGGAAACACCATATATTTT.